The 32 T cell receptor beta chains given below trace back to one sample, sequenced in a study of control samples from healthy donors and cancer patients. The data were produced by immunoSEQ multiplex PCR, yet TCRdb's version contains in-frame clones alone and is incomplete. Among 100,000 to 150,000 clones listed, 80% to 95% were seen once. What was sequenced was blood. The receptors were gathered from a man between 18 and 35 years old in good health.

V is TRBV5-1 and J is TRBJ1-1; D gene unclear. Germline V gene data show CDR1 as SGHRS and CDR2 as YFSETQ. CDR3 length equals 17 residues. The V end was cut by 0 bases, the J end by 7 bases, with 22 bases between. The CDR3 coding sequence is TGCGCCAGCAGCTTGGCCTTCGACGGCCTGCAACCCCTTGAAGCTTTCTTT. It translates to CASSLAFDGLQPLEAFF.

The sample holds one count of this clone. This chain joins TRBV27 and TRBJ2-3, with D perhaps matching TRBD2 (6 bases). The CDR3 is made up of 14 amino acids. V lost 7 bases to trimming and J lost 1 base, with 12 bases between them. In germline, CDR1 is MNHEY, CDR2 SMNVEV (reference sequence). The CDR3 protein is CASTPRRGTDTQYF. As DNA, the CDR3 is TGTGCCAGCACCCCTAGGAGGGGCACAGATACGCAGTATTTT.

This chain connects TRBV5-1 to TRBJ2-7; possible D gene TRBD1, 7 bases. Trimming removed 0 bases from V and 2 bases from J, with 12 bases in between. The germline V gene encodes CDR1 SGHRS and CDR2 YFSETQ. The CDR3 has 15 residues. The CDR3, as DNA: TGCGCCAGCAGCTTGGTAGGAGGGGGCCCCTACGAGCAGTACTTC. This encodes CASSLVGGGPYEQYF.

The table lists this clone with a count of one. The rearrangement links TRBV2 to TRBJ1-1; D remains ambiguous. V gave up 5 bases and J gave up 7 bases, with 5 bases separating them. Germline V gives CDR1 SNHLY, CDR2 FYNNEI. The CDR3 is 10 residues long. The CDR3 region has the DNA TGTGCCAGCAGTACCAATGAAGCTTTCTTT. Translation: CASSTNEAFF.

This clone was recorded only once. The rearrangement uses TRBV24-1 and TRBJ2-7; 11 bases fit TRBD2. CDR3 size: 17 residues. CDR1 and CDR2 (germline): KGHDR, SFDVKD. The V and J ends lost 8 bases and 0 bases, in that order; junction bases with no gene match: 11. The CDR3 coding sequence is TGTGCCACCACTCACAGAACTAGCGGGGGACCCTCCTACGAGCAGTACTTC. Amino acids: CATTHRTSGGPSYEQYF.

The V gene is TRBV20-1, the J gene TRBJ1-2; D is unresolved. Trimming left V 6 bases short and J 0 bases short, with 17 bases between. The germline CDR1 and CDR2 sequences are DFQATT and SNEGSKA (reference sequence). The CDR3 sequence is 15 residues long. CDR3 in amino acids: CSASRTRSTNYGYTF. The CDR3 DNA is TGCAGTGCAAGTAGGACGAGGTCCACTAACTATGGCTACACCTTC.

The DNA for the CDR3 is TGTGCCAGCAGCCCCGGGCGGGGGGGTAAAGGAGAAGAGACCCAGTACTTC. It encodes CASSPGRGGKGEETQYF. The chain couples TRBV11-3 to TRBJ2-5; 9 bases are a match to TRBD2. Germline CDR1 reads SGHNT; CDR2 reads YENEEA. CDR3 size: 17 residues. Trimming removed 5 bases from V and 3 bases from J; junction bases left unmatched: 13.

The rearrangement joins TRBV2 to TRBJ1-5, with 9 bases matching TRBD1. The CDR3 runs 14 residues. The germline V gene has CDR1 SNHLY and CDR2 FYNNEI. Unmatched junction bases numbered 11, after V lost 6 bases and J lost 11 bases. As DNA, the CDR3 is TGTGCCAGCAGCATGGGACAGGGAAAATTGACCCAGCATTTT. It specifies CASSMGQGKLTQHF. Supplemented by reference TRBV2 and TRBJ1-5, the full variable domain reads EPEVTQTPSHQVTQMGQEVILRCVPISNHLYFYWYRQILGQKVEFLVSFYNNEISEKSEIFDDQFSVERPDGSNFTLKIRSTKLEDSAMYFCASSMGQGKLTQHFGDGTRLSIL.

V usage is TRBV2 and J usage is TRBJ2-2; 7 bases are a match to TRBD1. The CDR3 has 15 residues. J was trimmed by 4 bases and V by 1 base; bases with no gene match: 3. Germline CDR1 and CDR2: SNHLY and FYNNEI. The CDR3 region has the DNA TGTGCCAGCAGTGAAGGGGACAGCCTCACCGGGGAGCTGTTTTTT. This translates into CASSEGDSLTGELFF.

This clone was seen only once. The V and J genes are TRBV6-1 and TRBJ1-3; D is undetermined. CDR1 and CDR2 from the germline V gene are MNHNS and SASEGT. Deletions cut 1 base from V and 0 bases from J, with 16 bases between. CDR3 size: 18 residues. CDR3: CASSEVAQQVFSGNTIYF. In DNA form, the CDR3 reads TGTGCCAGCAGTGAAGTGGCACAGCAAGTTTTCTCTGGAAACACCATATATTTT.

As for this clone: The identical CDR3 is also encoded by other nucleotide sequences in the sample. The chain is built from TRBV7-2 and TRBJ2-7; D is perhaps TRBD2 (6 bases). V was shortened by 0 bases and J by 4 bases, with 7 bases between the two germline ends. Germline V gene data show CDR1 as SGHTA and CDR2 as FQGNSA. This CDR3 comprises 13 residues. The chain's CDR3 is CASSLAGGYEQYF. The CDR3 DNA follows: TGTGCCAGCAGCTTAGCGGGGGGTTACGAGCAGTACTTC.

This clone was detected only once. This chain links TRBV2 with TRBJ1-5, with 9 nucleotides matching TRBD1. J was trimmed by 6 bases and V by 5 bases; bases with no gene match: 5. CDR1 is SNHLY, CDR2 FYNNEI, per germline. The CDR3 has 14 residues. DNA of the CDR3: TGTGCCAGCAGTTGGGGACAGGGAGGTCAGCCCCAGCATTTT. This sequence encodes CASSWGQGGQPQHF.

This clone has only one observation. CDR3 residues: CASSAGQGTGNTIYF. CDR3 nucleotides: TGTGCCAGCAGCGCAGGACAGGGGACTGGAAACACCATATATTTT. The chain uses TRBV9 and TRBJ1-3, with 9 bases lining up with TRBD1. Germline CDR1 is SGDLS and CDR2 is YYNGEE. With V trimmed by 3 bases and J by 2 bases, 3 bases remained unmatched. The CDR3 contains 15 residues.

The chain's CDR3 is CASSQVRGSRYGYTF. The CDR3 DNA is TGCGCCAGCAGCCAAGTTCGGGGAAGTAGGTATGGCTACACCTTC. The chain uses TRBV4-1 and TRBJ1-2, with D uncertain. Trimming left V 1 base short and J 5 bases short, with 14 bases between. This CDR3 comprises 15 residues. Germline assignment: CDR1 MGHRA and CDR2 YSYEKL.

V usage is TRBV18 and J usage is TRBJ2-7, with TRBD1 identical over 8 bases. With V trimmed by 6 bases and J by 7 bases, 14 bases remained unmatched. Per the germline V gene, CDR1 is KGHSH and CDR2 is LQKENI. The CDR3 has 15 residues. The CDR3 nucleotides read TGTGCCAGCTCGGACGGGACAGGAATCATGGGGGAGCAGTACTTC. The encoded protein is CASSDGTGIMGEQYF.

This chain connects TRBV6-6 to TRBJ1-1; weak D call: TRBD1 (5 bases). Germline V lookup: CDR1 MNHNY, CDR2 SVGAGI (reference sequence). Trimming took off 8 bases at V and 0 bases at J, with 10 bases between the two ends. The CDR3 length is 13 residues. As DNA, the CDR3 is TGTGCCAGCTGGGGCGGTGTGAACACTGAAGCTTTCTTT. Protein sequence: CASWGGVNTEAFF.

The chain couples TRBV19 to TRBJ1-2; unclear D gene. Between the trimmed V and J ends, which lost 3 bases and 4 bases, there was a span of 15 bases. CDR3 length equals 15 residues. CDR1 and CDR2 from the germline V gene are LNHDA and SQIVND (reference sequence). The CDR3 here is CASSIWVAGSYGYTF. The CDR3 DNA reads as TGTGCCAGTAGTATTTGGGTGGCAGGAAGCTATGGCTACACCTTC.

The J gene is TRBJ2-7, the V gene TRBV6-5, with TRBD2 identical over 7 bases. CDR3 length: 14 amino acids. Germline V gives CDR1 MNHEY, CDR2 SVGAGI. The V gene end was trimmed by 6 bases and the J gene end by 3 bases; junction bases not matched to a gene: 8. The CDR3 sequence: CASRRGTTYYEQYF. The CDR3 DNA is TGTGCCAGCAGACGCGGGACTACCTACTACGAGCAGTACTTC.

About this clone itself: Other DNA sequences in this specimen translate into the identical CDR3. The chain joins TRBV2 to TRBJ1-4, with D tentatively TRBD1 (6 bases). The germline CDR1 and CDR2 sequences are SNHLY and FYNNEI. Trimming shortened V by 11 bases and J by 6 bases, and 19 bases separated the two germline ends. CDR3 length: 14 amino acids. In DNA, the CDR3 is TGTGCCTGGGGGGGTAGGGGGGGAGATGAAAAACTGTTTTTT. Amino acids: CAWGGRGGDEKLFF.

The CDR3 DNA sequence: TGTGCCAGGGGGCTCGGCGCAAATTCACCCCTCCACTTT. Translating gives CARGLGANSPLHF. The gene calls are TRBV2 and TRBJ1-6; D is perhaps TRBD1 (5 bases). Per the germline V gene, CDR1 is SNHLY and CDR2 is FYNNEI. The CDR3 spans 13 residues. V was cut by 9 bases and J by 7 bases, with 13 bases left in between.

The V gene is TRBV11-2, the J gene TRBJ2-7, with 9 bases matching TRBD1. The CDR3 covers 16 residues. Germline CDR1 is SGHAT and CDR2 is FQNNGV. The trim removed 2 bases at V and 5 bases at J, leaving 10 bases unmatched. The CDR3 is CASSLYEDRGSDEQYF. The CDR3, as DNA: TGTGCCAGCAGCTTATACGAGGACAGGGGTTCGGACGAGCAGTACTTC.

The chain has TRBV27 and TRBJ1-2, with 8 nucleotides matching TRBD1. CDR1 and CDR2 (germline): MNHEY, SMNVEV (reference sequence). J lost 4 bases, V lost 6 bases, and 10 bases had no gene match. This CDR3 region has 15 residues. The CDR3, as DNA: TGTGCCAGCAGCATCACCGGGACAGGAGTCTATGGCTACACCTTC. Its protein product is CASSITGTGVYGYTF.

The rearrangement uses TRBV7-9 and TRBJ2-5; a weak D match, TRBD1 (5 bases). V lost 7 bases to trimming and J lost 4 bases, with 13 bases between them. The CDR3 runs to 13 residues. Germline V gene sequence: CDR1 SEHNR, CDR2 FQNEAQ (reference sequence). The CDR3 DNA is TGTGCCAGCACCCCTGGGGCCCTAGAGACCCAGTACTTC. Translation: CASTPGALETQYF. The entire variable domain, with the rest obtained from reference TRBV7-9 and TRBJ2-5, is as follows: DTGVSQNPRHKITKRGQNVTFRCDPISEHNRLYWYRQTLGQGPEFLTYFQNEAQLEKSRLLSDRFSAERPKGSFSTLEIQRTEQGDSAMYLCASTPGALETQYFGPGTRLLVL.

The J gene is TRBJ1-4, the V gene TRBV12-3 or TRBV12-4, with no clear D. Trimming took 6 bases from V and 4 from J, leaving 6 bases between them. This CDR3 has 12 residues. In DNA form, the CDR3 reads TGTGCCAGCAGAGGACTTAATGAAAAACTGTTTTTT. It encodes CASRGLNEKLFF.

The CDR3 region has the DNA TGTGCCAGCAGCCAAACAGGGATGCGTCTTTTCGGGGTGGAGACCCAGTACTTC. This codes for CASSQTGMRLFGVETQYF. The genes are TRBV7-2 and TRBJ2-5; a weak D match, TRBD1 (6 bases). Trimming shortened V by 5 bases and J by 5 bases, and 27 bases separated the two germline ends. Germline V lookup: CDR1 SGHTA, CDR2 FQGNSA. The length of the CDR3 is 18 residues.

The chain couples TRBV19 to TRBJ2-1; tentatively, D is TRBD1 or TRBD2 (5 bases each). This CDR3 spans 11 amino acids. Trimming removed 6 bases at V and 13 bases at J, with 13 bases between. Germline CDR1 reads LNHDA; CDR2 reads SQIVND (reference sequence). The CDR3 sequence is CASRFDGTQFF. The CDR3 DNA reads as TGTGCCAGTAGATTCGACGGGACCCAGTTCTTC.

The rearrangement uses TRBV27 and TRBJ1-4; the D gene is possibly TRBD1 (6 bases). V was trimmed by 5 bases and J by 0 bases, leaving 13 bases between them. CDR1 is MNHEY and CDR2 is SMNVEV in the germline V gene (reference sequence). This CDR3 is 16 amino acids long. In nucleotides, the CDR3 is TGTGCCAGCAGTGTCGGATACAGGGCAACTAATGAAAAACTGTTTTTT. Protein: CASSVGYRATNEKLFF.

This CDR3 reads CASSEKWTGNSNQPQHF. In DNA, the CDR3 is TGTGCCAGCAGTGAAAAGTGGACAGGGAATAGCAATCAGCCCCAGCATTTT. This chain joins TRBV6-1 and TRBJ1-5; TRBD1 matches 8 bases. Looked up from germline, CDR1 is MNHNS and CDR2 is SASEGT. The CDR3 contains 17 residues. V gave up 2 bases and J gave up 0 bases; unmatched junction bases: 6.

The chain links TRBV5-1 to TRBJ1-1, with D perhaps matching TRBD1 (6 bases). CDR1 SGHRS and CDR2 YFSETQ come from the germline V gene. CDR3 length equals 14 residues. V lost 3 bases and J 5 bases, leaving 14 bases between the germline ends. The CDR3 DNA reads TGCGCCAGCAGCTCACAGGGTTTGCGGACTGAAGCTTTCTTT. Its translation is CASSSQGLRTEAFF.

The chain couples TRBV6-5 to TRBJ2-7, with a tentative D call TRBD2 (5 bases). In germline, CDR1 is MNHEY, CDR2 SVGAGI. The CDR3 sequence is 14 residues long. V was pared by 7 bases and J by 0 bases, with 13 bases between. The CDR3 is CASTSPSGSYEQYF. The CDR3 DNA is TGTGCCAGCACCTCCCCCAGCGGCTCCTACGAGCAGTACTTC.

The chain joins TRBV7-9 to TRBJ1-3, with a weak D call TRBD1 (5 bases). Germline CDR1 reads SEHNR; CDR2 reads FQNEAQ (reference sequence). Trimming pared 5 bases from V and 2 bases from J, leaving 16 bases between. This CDR3 is built from 16 residues. The CDR3 loop reads CASSRITGTAGNTIYF. CDR3 nucleotide sequence: TGTGCCAGCAGCCGAATAACGGGGACGGCTGGAAACACCATATATTTT.

This chain uses TRBV6-1 with TRBJ1-5; D unclear. V lost 1 base to trimming and J lost 0 bases, with 10 bases between them. Germline lookup yields CDR1 MNHNS and CDR2 SASEGT. CDR3 length: 16 residues. DNA for the CDR3: TGTGCCAGCAGTGAAGTAACTTATTATAGCAATCAGCCCCAGCATTTT. The encoded protein is CASSEVTYYSNQPQHF.